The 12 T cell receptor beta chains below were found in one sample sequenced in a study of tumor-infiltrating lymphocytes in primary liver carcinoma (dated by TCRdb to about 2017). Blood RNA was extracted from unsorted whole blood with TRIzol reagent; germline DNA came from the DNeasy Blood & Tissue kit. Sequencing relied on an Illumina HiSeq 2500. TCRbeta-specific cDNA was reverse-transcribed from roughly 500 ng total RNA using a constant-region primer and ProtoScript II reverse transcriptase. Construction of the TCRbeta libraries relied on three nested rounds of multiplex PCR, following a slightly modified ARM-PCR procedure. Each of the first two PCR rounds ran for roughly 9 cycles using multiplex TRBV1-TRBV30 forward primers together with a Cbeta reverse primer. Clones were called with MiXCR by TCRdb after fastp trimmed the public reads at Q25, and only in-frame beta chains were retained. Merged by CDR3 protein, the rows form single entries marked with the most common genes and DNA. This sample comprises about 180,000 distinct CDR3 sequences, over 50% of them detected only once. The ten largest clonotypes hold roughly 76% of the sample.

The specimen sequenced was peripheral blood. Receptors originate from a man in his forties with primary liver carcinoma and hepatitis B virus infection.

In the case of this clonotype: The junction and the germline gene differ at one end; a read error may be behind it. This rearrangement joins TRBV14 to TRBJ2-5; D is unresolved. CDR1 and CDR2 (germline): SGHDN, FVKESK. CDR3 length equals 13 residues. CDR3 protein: CASSARHQETQYF. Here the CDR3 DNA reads TGTGCCAGCAGCGCAAGGCACCAGGAGACCCAGTACTTC.

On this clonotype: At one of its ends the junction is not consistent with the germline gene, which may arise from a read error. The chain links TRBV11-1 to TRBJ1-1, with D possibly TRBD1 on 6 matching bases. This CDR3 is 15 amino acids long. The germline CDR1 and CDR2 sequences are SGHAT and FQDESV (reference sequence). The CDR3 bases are TGTGCCAACAGCGATTTTCGGGGGGCGCGGACTGAAGCTTTCTTT. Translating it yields CANSDFRGARTEAFF.

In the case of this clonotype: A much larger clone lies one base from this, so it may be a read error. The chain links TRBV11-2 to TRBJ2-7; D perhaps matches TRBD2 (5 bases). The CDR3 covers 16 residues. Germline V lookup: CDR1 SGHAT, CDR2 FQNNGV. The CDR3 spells CVSSSWPRGRSYEQYF. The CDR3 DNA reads TGTGTCAGCAGCTCCTGGCCGCGCGGGCGTTCCTACGAGCAGTACTTC.

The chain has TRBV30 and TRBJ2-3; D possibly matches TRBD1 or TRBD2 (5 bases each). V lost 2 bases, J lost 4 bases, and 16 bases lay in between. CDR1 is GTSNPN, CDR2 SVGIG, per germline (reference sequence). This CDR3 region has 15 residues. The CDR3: CAWSSLARGADTQYF. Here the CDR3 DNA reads TGTGCCTGGAGTTCATTAGCGCGAGGGGCAGATACGCAGTATTTT.

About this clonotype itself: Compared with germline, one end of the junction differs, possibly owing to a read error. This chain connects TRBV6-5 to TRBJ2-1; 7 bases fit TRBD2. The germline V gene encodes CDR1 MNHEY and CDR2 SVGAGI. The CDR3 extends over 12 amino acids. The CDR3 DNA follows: TGTGCCGGCAGTACTACGGGGGGAGAGCAGTTCTTC. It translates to CAGSTTGGEQFF.

This CDR3 is CASSPTRSEQYF. The CDR3 DNA reads as TGTGCCAGCAGTCCGACTAGAAGCGAGCAGTACTTC. V usage is TRBV6-6 and J usage is TRBJ2-7; the D gene is possibly TRBD2 (6 bases). The germline V and J ends were trimmed by 5 bases and 6 bases, with 11 bases remaining between them. Germline CDR1 MNHNY, CDR2 SVGAGI (reference sequence). This CDR3 is 12 amino acids long.

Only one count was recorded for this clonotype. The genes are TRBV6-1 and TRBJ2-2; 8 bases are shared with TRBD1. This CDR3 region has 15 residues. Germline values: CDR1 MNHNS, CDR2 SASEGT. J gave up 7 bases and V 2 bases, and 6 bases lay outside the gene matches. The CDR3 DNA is TGTGCCAGCAGTGAACGGCAGGGGGCCGTCGGGGAGCTGTTTTTT. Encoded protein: CASSERQGAVGELFF.

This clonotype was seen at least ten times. In DNA form, the CDR3 reads TGTGCCAGCAGTTGGACAGGGAGCTCCTACGAGCAGTACTTC. Translating gives CASSWTGSSYEQYF. V and J are TRBV6-1 and TRBJ2-7, with 8 bases matching TRBD1. Germline V gene lookup returns CDR1 MNHNS and CDR2 SASEGT. The CDR3 runs 14 residues. V shed 5 bases, J shed 0 bases, and the junction held 3 bases outside the gene matches.

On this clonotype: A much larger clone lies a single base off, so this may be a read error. The CDR3: CASSQDGTSDDQYF. CDR3 in DNA: TGTGCCAGCAGCCAAGATGGGACTAGCGACGATCAGTACTTC. The rearrangement links TRBV4-2 to TRBJ2-7; TRBD2 matches 10 bases. There are 14 residues in the CDR3. CDR1 is LGHNA, CDR2 YNFKEQ, per germline.

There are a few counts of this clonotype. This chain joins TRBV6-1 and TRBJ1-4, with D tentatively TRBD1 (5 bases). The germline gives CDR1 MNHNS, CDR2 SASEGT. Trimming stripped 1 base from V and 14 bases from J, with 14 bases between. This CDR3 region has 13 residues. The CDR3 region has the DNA TGTGCCAGCAGTGAAGTCATCGACAGAATCCTGTTTTTT. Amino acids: CASSEVIDRILFF.

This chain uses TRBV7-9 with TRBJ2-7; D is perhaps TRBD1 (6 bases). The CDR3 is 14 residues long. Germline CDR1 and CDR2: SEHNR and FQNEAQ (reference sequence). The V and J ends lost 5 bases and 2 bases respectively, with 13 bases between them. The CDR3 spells CASSRGQPPYEQYF. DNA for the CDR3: TGTGCCAGCAGCCGAGGACAGCCACCCTACGAGCAGTACTTC.

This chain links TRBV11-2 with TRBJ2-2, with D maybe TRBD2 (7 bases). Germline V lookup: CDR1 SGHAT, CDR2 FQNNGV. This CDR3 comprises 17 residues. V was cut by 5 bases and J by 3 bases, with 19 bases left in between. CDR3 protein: CASSRGGGGGDTGELFF. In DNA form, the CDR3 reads TGTGCCAGCAGCCGAGGGGGAGGGGGAGGGGACACCGGGGAGCTGTTTTTT. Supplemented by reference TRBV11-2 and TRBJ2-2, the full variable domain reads EAGVAQSPRYKIIEKRQSVAFWCNPISGHATLYWYQQILGQGPKLLIQFQNNGVVDDSQLPKDRFSAERLKGVDSTLKIQPAKLEDSAVYLCASSRGGGGGDTGELFFGEGSRLTVL.